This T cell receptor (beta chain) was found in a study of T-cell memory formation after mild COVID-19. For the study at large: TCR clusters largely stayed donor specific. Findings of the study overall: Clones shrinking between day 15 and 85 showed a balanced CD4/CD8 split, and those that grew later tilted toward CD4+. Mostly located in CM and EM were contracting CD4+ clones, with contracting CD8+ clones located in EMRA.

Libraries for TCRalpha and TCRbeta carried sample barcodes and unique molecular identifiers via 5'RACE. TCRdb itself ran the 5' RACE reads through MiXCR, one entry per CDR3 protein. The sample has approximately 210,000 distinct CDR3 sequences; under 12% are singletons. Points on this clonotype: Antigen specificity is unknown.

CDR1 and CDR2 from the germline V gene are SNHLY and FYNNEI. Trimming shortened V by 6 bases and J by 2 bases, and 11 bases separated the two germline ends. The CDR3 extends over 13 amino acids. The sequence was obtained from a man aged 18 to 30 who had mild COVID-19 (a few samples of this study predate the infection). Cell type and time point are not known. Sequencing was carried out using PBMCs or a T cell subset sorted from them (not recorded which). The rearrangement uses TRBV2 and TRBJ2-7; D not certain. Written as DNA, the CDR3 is TGTGCCAGCAGCGGACCGATCCCCTACGAGCAGTACTTC. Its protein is CASSGPIPYEQYF.